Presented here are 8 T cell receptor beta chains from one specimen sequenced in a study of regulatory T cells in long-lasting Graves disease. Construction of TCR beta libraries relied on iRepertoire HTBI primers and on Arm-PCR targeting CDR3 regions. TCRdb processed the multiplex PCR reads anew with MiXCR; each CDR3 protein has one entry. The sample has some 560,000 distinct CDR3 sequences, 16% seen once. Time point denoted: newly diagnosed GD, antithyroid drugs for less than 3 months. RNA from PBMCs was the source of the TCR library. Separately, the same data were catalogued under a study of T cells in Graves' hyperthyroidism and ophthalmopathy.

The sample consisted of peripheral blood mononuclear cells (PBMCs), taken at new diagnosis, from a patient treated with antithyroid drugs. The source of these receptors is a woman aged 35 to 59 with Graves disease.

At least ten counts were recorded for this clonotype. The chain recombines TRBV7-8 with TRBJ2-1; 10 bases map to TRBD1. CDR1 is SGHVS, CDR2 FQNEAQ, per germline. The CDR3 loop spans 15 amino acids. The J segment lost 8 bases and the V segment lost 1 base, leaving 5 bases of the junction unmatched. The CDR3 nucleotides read TGTGCCAGCAGCTTAGTGGGACAGGGGATTCATGAGCAGTTCTTC. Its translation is CASSLVGQGIHEQFF.

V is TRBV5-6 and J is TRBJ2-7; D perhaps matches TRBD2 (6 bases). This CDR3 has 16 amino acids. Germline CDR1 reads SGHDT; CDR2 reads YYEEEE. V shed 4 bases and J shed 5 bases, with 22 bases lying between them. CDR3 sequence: CASSPLWKGGGHEQYF. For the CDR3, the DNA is TGTGCCAGCAGCCCCCTCTGGAAGGGAGGTGGCCACGAGCAGTACTTC.

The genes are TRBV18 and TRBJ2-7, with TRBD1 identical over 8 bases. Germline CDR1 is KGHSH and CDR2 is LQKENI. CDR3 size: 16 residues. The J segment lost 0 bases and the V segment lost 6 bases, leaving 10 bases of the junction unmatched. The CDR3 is CASSQRDRPTSYEQYF. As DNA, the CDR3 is TGTGCCAGCTCCCAAAGGGACAGGCCGACCTCCTACGAGCAGTACTTC.

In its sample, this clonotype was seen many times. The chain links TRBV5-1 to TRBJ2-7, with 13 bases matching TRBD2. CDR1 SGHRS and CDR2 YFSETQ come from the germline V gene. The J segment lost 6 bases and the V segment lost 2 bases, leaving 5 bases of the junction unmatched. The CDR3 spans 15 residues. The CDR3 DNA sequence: TGCGCCAGCAGCTTCCAGGGACTAGCGGGGACCGAGCAGTACTTC. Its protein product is CASSFQGLAGTEQYF.

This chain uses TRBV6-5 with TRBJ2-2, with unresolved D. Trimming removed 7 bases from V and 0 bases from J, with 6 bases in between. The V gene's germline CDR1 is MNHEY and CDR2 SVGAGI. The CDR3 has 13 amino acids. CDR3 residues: CASNYPNTGELFF. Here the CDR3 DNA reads TGTGCCAGCAATTATCCGAACACCGGGGAGCTGTTTTTT.

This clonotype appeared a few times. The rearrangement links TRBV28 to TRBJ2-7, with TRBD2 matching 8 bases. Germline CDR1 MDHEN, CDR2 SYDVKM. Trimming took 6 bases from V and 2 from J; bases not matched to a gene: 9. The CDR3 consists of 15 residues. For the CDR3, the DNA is TGTGCCAGCAGCCCCTCCGCGGGGGGCCCCTACGAGCAGTACTTC. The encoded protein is CASSPSAGGPYEQYF.

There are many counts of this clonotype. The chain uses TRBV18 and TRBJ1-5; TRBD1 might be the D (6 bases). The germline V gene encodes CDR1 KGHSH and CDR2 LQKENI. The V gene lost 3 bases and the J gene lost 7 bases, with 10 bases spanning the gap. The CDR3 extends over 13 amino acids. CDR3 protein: CASSPGHHQPQHF. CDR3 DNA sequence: TGTGCCAGCTCACCGGGACACCACCAGCCCCAGCATTTT.

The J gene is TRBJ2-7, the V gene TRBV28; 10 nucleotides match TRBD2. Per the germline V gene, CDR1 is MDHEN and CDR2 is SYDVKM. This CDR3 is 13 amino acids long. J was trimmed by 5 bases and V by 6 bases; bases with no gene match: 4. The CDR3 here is CASRLAGTHEQYF. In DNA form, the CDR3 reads TGTGCCAGCAGACTAGCGGGGACCCACGAGCAGTACTTC.